Each of the 26 T cell receptor beta chains below was sequenced from the same sample in a study of blood T cell repertoires in COVID-19. Generated by immunoSEQ multiplex PCR, the TCRdb table keeps only in-frame clones and is missing some. Of about 150,000 clones in the sample, around 84% are singletons; the top ten hold more than 4.5%. Sequencing input: PBMCs or T cells enriched from blood (not recorded which). All receptors derive from a woman between 50 and 59 years old who had been exposed to COVID-19.

CDR3 bases: TGTGCCAGCACCCTCGGGGGGAGCTCCTACGAGCAGTACTTC. Its protein is CASTLGGSSYEQYF. V and J are TRBV7-2 and TRBJ2-7; 7 nucleotides align to TRBD2. The V and J ends lost 7 bases and 0 bases, in that order; junction bases with no gene match: 6. This CDR3 has 14 amino acids. Germline CDR1 is SGHTA and CDR2 is FQGNSA.

The chain employs TRBV6-1 and TRBJ2-2; 10 bases align to TRBD1. In germline, CDR1 is MNHNS, CDR2 SASEGT. The CDR3 consists of 16 residues. Trimming at V came to 3 bases and at J to 4 bases, leaving 5 bases not matched to a gene. As DNA, the CDR3 is TGTGCCAGCAGTGAGACAGGGGGCGCTGGCACCGGGGAGCTGTTTTTT. It codes for CASSETGGAGTGELFF.

This chain joins TRBV7-2 and TRBJ2-1; 9 nucleotides align to TRBD1. In germline, CDR1 is SGHTA, CDR2 FQGNSA. The CDR3 covers 17 residues. The J segment lost 1 base and the V segment lost 1 base, leaving 5 bases of the junction unmatched. The CDR3 coding sequence is TGTGCCAGCAGCTTAGACAGGGGGCGTGGGTCCTACAATGAGCAGTTCTTC. Protein sequence: CASSLDRGRGSYNEQFF.

The CDR3 sequence is CASSPNSGGMETQYF. Here the CDR3 DNA reads TGTGCCAGCAGCCCCAATAGCGGGGGGATGGAGACCCAGTACTTC. V is TRBV9 and J is TRBJ2-5; 10 nucleotides agree with TRBD2. The CDR3 loop spans 15 amino acids. Per germline, CDR1 SGDLS and CDR2 YYNGEE. The J segment lost 5 bases and the V segment lost 4 bases, leaving 8 bases of the junction unmatched.

This clone was recorded once. The chain has TRBV6-1 and TRBJ2-7; no reliable D call. From germline, CDR1 is MNHNS and CDR2 SASEGT. Trimming left V 2 bases short and J 0 bases short, with 8 bases between. The CDR3 has 14 residues. The CDR3 bases are TGTGCCAGCAGTGAAATGGGCAGCTCCTACGAGCAGTACTTC. Translated, it gives CASSEMGSSYEQYF.

A single count supports this clone. V and J are TRBV19 and TRBJ2-3; possibly TRBD2 for D (6 bases). The CDR3 has 16 residues. Deletions cut 4 bases from V and 4 bases from J, with 18 bases between. The germline V gene has CDR1 LNHDA and CDR2 SQIVND (reference sequence). CDR3 amino acids: CASSTTSPRIADTQYF. CDR3 in DNA: TGTGCCAGTAGTACGACTAGTCCCCGGATCGCAGATACGCAGTATTTT. Full variable domain (outside the CDR3, taken from reference TRBV19 and TRBJ2-3): DGGITQSPKYLFRKEGQNVTLSCEQNLNHDAMYWYRQDPGQGLRLIYYSQIVNDFQKGDIAEGYSVSREKKESFPLTVTSAQKNPTAFYLCASSTTSPRIADTQYFGPGTRLTVL.

The chain is built from TRBV6-5 and TRBJ1-6; D call uncertain. Trimming took 6 bases from V and 6 from J, leaving 15 bases between them. Looked up from germline, CDR1 is MNHEY and CDR2 is SVGAGI. The CDR3 extends over 15 amino acids. The CDR3 DNA reads TGTGCCAGCAGGTCGGCGGGGATGGGTAATTCACCCCTCCACTTT. It is translated as CASRSAGMGNSPLHF.

This chain joins TRBV7-2 and TRBJ2-5; 9 bases fit TRBD2. Germline CDR1 and CDR2: SGHTA and FQGNSA. V lost 1 base, J lost 1 base, and 7 bases stayed unmatched. The CDR3 is 17 residues long. Here the CDR3 DNA reads TGTGCCAGCAGCTTAGAATCCAGCGGGGGGTTCCAAGAGACCCAGTACTTC. It codes for CASSLESSGGFQETQYF.

This clone was seen only once. The chain recombines TRBV4-3 with TRBJ1-1, with 7 bases identical to TRBD1. V shed 3 bases, J shed 1 base, and the junction held 5 bases outside the gene matches. The CDR3 has 15 amino acids. CDR1 and CDR2 (germline): LGHNA, YSLEER. This CDR3 reads CASSQATGTNTEAFF. The CDR3 nucleotides are TGCGCCAGCAGCCAGGCGACAGGGACGAACACTGAAGCTTTCTTT.

The chain has TRBV6-4 and TRBJ2-7; D remains ambiguous. CDR1 and CDR2 (germline): MRHNA, SNTAGT. The CDR3 consists of 11 residues. V gave up 9 bases and J gave up 3 bases, with 9 bases separating them. The CDR3 DNA is TGTGCCAGTACCGAACTCTACGAGCAGTACTTC. Translated, it gives CASTELYEQYF.

The sample holds a few counts of this clone. The chain carries TRBV5-1 and TRBJ2-1, with 14 nucleotides matching TRBD2. Germline V gene lookup returns CDR1 SGHRS and CDR2 YFSETQ. The CDR3 is made up of 15 amino acids. Trimming cost V 9 bases and J 4 bases; bases outside gene matches: 6. For the CDR3, the DNA is TGCGCCACACGACTAGCGGGGGGGACTTACAATGAGCAGTTCTTC. It codes for CATRLAGGTYNEQFF.

A single count supports this clone. This chain uses TRBV6-6 with TRBJ2-5, with 9 positions matching TRBD2. The V segment lost 2 bases and the J segment 5 bases; nucleotides outside the gene matches: 6. Per germline, CDR1 MNHNY and CDR2 SVGAGI (reference sequence). The CDR3 covers 15 residues. CDR3 sequence reads: CASSYQPAGGETQYF. The CDR3, as DNA: TGTGCCAGCAGTTACCAACCTGCGGGGGGGGAGACCCAGTACTTC.

J is TRBJ2-1 and V is TRBV11-3; TRBD2 might be the D (6 bases). The ends were cut back, 2 bases at V and 8 bases at J, with 13 bases in the middle. The CDR3 length is 14 residues. Germline values: CDR1 SGHNT, CDR2 YENEEA. The CDR3 DNA reads as TGTGCCAGCAGCTTATACGGGGGAGTGGATGAGCAGTTCTTC. Translating gives CASSLYGGVDEQFF. Complete variable domain (other parts from reference TRBV11-3 and TRBJ2-1): EAGVVQSPRYKIIEKKQPVAFWCNPISGHNTLYWYLQNLGQGPELLIRYENEEAVDDSQLPKDRFSAERLKGVDSTLKIQPAELGDSAVYLCASSLYGGVDEQFFGPGTRLTVL.

Only a few counts were recorded for this clone. The gene calls are TRBV6-2 or TRBV6-3 and TRBJ2-4; TRBD2 aligns across 14 bases. Germline V lookup: CDR1 MNHEY, CDR2 SVGEGT. V shed 6 bases and J 1 base; nucleotides not matched to a gene: 8. This CDR3 is 18 amino acids long. CDR3 protein: CASSQTSGGAGAKNIQYF. The CDR3 nucleotides read TGTGCCAGCAGCCAGACTAGCGGGGGGGCCGGCGCCAAAAACATTCAGTACTTC.

The J gene is TRBJ2-6, the V gene TRBV4-3; D not certain. The V gene's germline CDR1 is LGHNA and CDR2 YSLEER. CDR3 length: 16 amino acids. V lost 3 bases to trimming and J lost 0 bases, with 9 bases between them. CDR3 loop: CASSHYSNSGANVLTF. The DNA of the CDR3 is TGCGCCAGCAGCCACTACAGCAACTCTGGGGCCAACGTCCTGACTTTC.

This chain joins TRBV6-2 or TRBV6-3 and TRBJ2-1; 8 bases agree with TRBD2. Trimming took 4 bases from V and 8 from J; bases not matched to a gene: 10. The CDR3 runs to 15 residues. Germline lookup yields CDR1 MNHEY and CDR2 SVGEGT. CDR3 nucleotide sequence: TGTGCCAGCAGTTCCCCAAAGGGAGCGGGGGATGAGCAGTTCTTC. Translated, it gives CASSSPKGAGDEQFF.

The V and J genes are TRBV6-5 and TRBJ1-1; 8 positions match TRBD1. CDR3 size: 15 residues. Germline-derived CDR1 and CDR2 are MNHEY and SVGAGI. The ends lost 6 bases at V and 4 bases at J; junction bases unmatched: 10. The CDR3 region has the DNA TGTGCCAGCAGCCGAGATACAGGGGGAGTCACTGAAGCTTTCTTT. Amino acid sequence: CASSRDTGGVTEAFF.

The chain joins TRBV27 to TRBJ2-5, with 7 bases fitting TRBD1. V was pared by 0 bases and J by 5 bases, with 9 bases of the junction left unmatched. The CDR3 is 16 residues long. Germline V gives CDR1 MNHEY, CDR2 SMNVEV (reference sequence). The CDR3 sequence: CASSLSINRGQETQYF. DNA of the CDR3: TGTGCCAGCAGTTTATCCATTAACAGGGGTCAGGAGACCCAGTACTTC.

The V gene is TRBV18, the J gene TRBJ1-2, with a weak D call TRBD1 (5 bases). V was cut by 1 base and J by 5 bases, with 14 bases left in between. This CDR3 region has 15 residues. Germline values: CDR1 KGHSH, CDR2 LQKENI. The CDR3 sequence: CASSPRSDNQYGYTF. CDR3 coding DNA: TGTGCCAGCTCACCACGTTCGGACAATCAATATGGCTACACCTTC.

The chain links TRBV7-2 to TRBJ1-1; D remains unclear. This CDR3 has 17 amino acids. Germline-derived CDR1 and CDR2 are SGHTA and FQGNSA. The ends were cut back, 0 bases at V and 1 base at J, with 15 bases in the middle. The CDR3 nucleotides read TGTGCCAGCAGCTTAGCCCAGGTGAGAACCGCGAACACTGAAGCTTTCTTT. Its translation: CASSLAQVRTANTEAFF.

Comment on this clone: One end of the junction is discordant with germline, which a read error may explain. The chain combines TRBV7-2 with TRBJ2-1, with TRBD2 as a possible D gene (5 bases). Germline V gene lookup returns CDR1 SGHTA and CDR2 FQGNSA. This CDR3 is built from 12 residues. The CDR3 coding sequence is TGTGCCAGCAGCCCCGACGCCGGCTCGGGGATCTTC. It codes for CASSPDAGSGIF.

This sequence joins TRBV7-2 and TRBJ2-7; 7 nucleotides match TRBD2. The CDR3 contains 15 residues. J was trimmed by 3 bases and V by 2 bases; bases with no gene match: 7. In germline, CDR1 is SGHTA, CDR2 FQGNSA. CDR3 bases: TGTGCCAGCAGCTTACCCCGGGGGGTAAACTACGAGCAGTACTTC. Translated, it gives CASSLPRGVNYEQYF.

A remark on this clone: The junction departs from germline at one end; a sequencing error may be responsible. CDR3 bases: TGTGCCAGCACCTGGGTTGGAGACACCATATATTTT. This translates into CASTWVGDTIYF. This chain uses TRBV25-1 with TRBJ1-3; no clear D gene. The CDR3 extends over 12 amino acids. Looked up from germline, CDR1 is MGHDK and CDR2 is SYGVNS.

This clone was counted only a few times. J is TRBJ1-6 and V is TRBV18; D not resolved. From germline, CDR1 is KGHSH and CDR2 LQKENI. V was trimmed by 3 bases and J by 1 base, leaving 10 bases between them. CDR3 length: 16 amino acids. Here the CDR3 DNA reads TGTGCCAGCTCACCCGAGGGAACATCCTATAATTCACCCCTCCACTTT. It is translated as CASSPEGTSYNSPLHF.

The chain is built from TRBV5-6 and TRBJ2-5; unclear D gene. V lost 6 bases and J 2 bases, leaving 20 bases between the germline ends. Germline V gene data show CDR1 as SGHDT and CDR2 as YYEEEE. The CDR3 loop spans 16 amino acids. In DNA form, the CDR3 reads TGTGCCAGCACCCCCCTCATGGGCCAAAGACAAGAGACCCAGTACTTC. Translation: CASTPLMGQRQETQYF.

This chain links TRBV15 with TRBJ2-3; 7 nucleotides line up with TRBD2. CDR1 is LNHNV, CDR2 YYDKDF, per germline (reference sequence). V dropped 3 bases and J dropped 5; count of bases not matched to a gene: 2. This CDR3 is 13 amino acids long. CDR3 bases: TGTGCCACCAGCAGGGGGGGGGAAGATACGCAGTATTTT. Its translation: CATSRGGEDTQYF.